One sample yielded the 30 T cell receptor beta chains listed below, sequenced in a study of blood T cell repertoires in COVID-19. Using immunoSEQ multiplex PCR, the repertoire was profiled, and TCRdb retains in-frame clones only, with some absent. The data show fewer than 50,000 clones, with approximately 85% seen just once and around 15% held by the top ten. The sample comprised peripheral blood. Receptor source: a human donor in a cohort sampled during active COVID-19.

V and J are TRBV2 and TRBJ2-3, with a possible D match to TRBD1 (5 bases). Trimming pared 3 bases from V and 6 bases from J, leaving 10 bases between. The CDR3 consists of 13 residues. Germline V gene data show CDR1 as SNHLY and CDR2 as FYNNEI. CDR3 bases: TGTGCCAGCAGTGATTGGGCAGGGGATACGCAGTATTTT. The encoded protein is CASSDWAGDTQYF.

Here the CDR3 DNA reads TGTGCCAGCAGCTTAGGTGCAGGGGGCTCGTCTGGAAACACCATATATTTT. Protein: CASSLGAGGSSGNTIYF. The chain is built from TRBV7-6 and TRBJ1-3; 8 nucleotides line up with TRBD1. In germline, CDR1 is SGHVS, CDR2 FNYEAQ. The CDR3 loop spans 17 amino acids. V shed 1 base, J shed 1 base, and the junction held 6 bases outside the gene matches. Drawing the rest from reference TRBV7-6 and TRBJ1-3, the complete variable domain is GAGVSQSPRYKVTKRGQDVALRCDPISGHVSLYWYRQALGQGPEFLTYFNYEAQQDKSGLPNDRFSAERPEGSISTLTIQRTEQRDSAMYRCASSLGAGGSSGNTIYFGEGSWLTVV.

This clone has just one count. V and J are TRBV18 and TRBJ1-4, with D perhaps matching TRBD1 (6 bases). Germline-derived CDR1 and CDR2 are KGHSH and LQKENI. The CDR3 is made up of 17 amino acids. Trimming shortened V by 3 bases and J by 0 bases, and 14 bases separated the two germline ends. CDR3 protein: CASSPSAGATTNEKLFF. CDR3 DNA: TGTGCCAGCTCACCGTCGGCAGGGGCGACAACTAATGAAAAACTGTTTTTT.

This clone turned up a few times. V gene TRBV6-5 combines with J gene TRBJ1-5; 7 bases are a match to TRBD1. Looked up from germline, CDR1 is MNHEY and CDR2 is SVGAGI. The CDR3 length is 13 residues. V was pared by 2 bases and J by 7 bases, with 2 bases of the junction left unmatched. CDR3 residues: CASSYDREQPQHF. CDR3 DNA: TGTGCCAGCAGTTACGACAGGGAGCAGCCCCAGCATTTT.

J is TRBJ2-6 and V is TRBV19; a weak D match, TRBD1 (5 bases). CDR1 and CDR2 (germline): LNHDA, SQIVND (reference sequence). Trimming stripped 1 base from V and 0 bases from J, with 13 bases between. This CDR3 contains 18 residues. CDR3 coding DNA: TGTGCCAGTAGTATAGGGCGCAGGGTTTCCTCTGGGGCCAACGTCCTGACTTTC. Its translation: CASSIGRRVSSGANVLTF.

This clone has a single count. The chain links TRBV20-1 to TRBJ1-1; D call uncertain. This CDR3 is 11 amino acids long. V gave up 5 bases and J gave up 0 bases, with 4 bases separating them. Germline loops: CDR1 DFQATT, CDR2 SNEGSKA (reference sequence). The chain's CDR3 is CSARVNTEAFF. In DNA form, the CDR3 reads TGCAGTGCTCGGGTGAACACTGAAGCTTTCTTT.

The chain is built from TRBV10-3 and TRBJ2-3, with 8 bases fitting TRBD1. CDR1 is ENHRY and CDR2 is SYGVKD in the germline V gene. This CDR3 spans 14 amino acids. V trimming: 7 bases; J trimming: 5 bases; junction bases outside the gene matches: 8. The CDR3 loop is CAITQDRVGDTQYF. Written as DNA, the CDR3 is TGTGCCATCACCCAGGACAGGGTGGGAGATACGCAGTATTTT.

The CDR3 coding sequence is TGTGCCAGCAGTGACGGCGGGAGAGCCCACACCGGGGAGCTGTTTTTT. This encodes CASSDGGRAHTGELFF. The genes are TRBV9 and TRBJ2-2, with 7 bases that match TRBD2. The CDR3 has 16 amino acids. CDR1 is SGDLS, CDR2 YYNGEE, per germline. The V and J ends lost 5 bases and 3 bases, in that order; junction bases with no gene match: 10.

CDR3 sequence (DNA): TGCGCCAGCAGCGGGGGCTCGAGCTCCTACAATGAGCAGTTCTTC. Translating it yields CASSGGSSSYNEQFF. This rearrangement joins TRBV5-1 to TRBJ2-1; possible D gene TRBD1, 6 bases. The V gene lost 4 bases and the J gene lost 0 bases, with 11 bases spanning the gap. Germline CDR1 and CDR2: SGHRS and YFSETQ. This CDR3 has 15 amino acids.

The J gene is TRBJ2-7, the V gene TRBV6-2 or TRBV6-3; D is unresolved. V was shortened by 6 bases and J by 2 bases, with 8 bases between the two germline ends. Germline CDR1 and CDR2: MNHEY and SVGEGT. The CDR3 sequence is 12 residues long. This chain's CDR3 is CASSPQAYEQYF. The DNA for the CDR3 is TGTGCCAGCAGCCCTCAGGCCTACGAGCAGTACTTC.

This clone was observed once. V and J are TRBV5-5 and TRBJ2-7; 7 bases map to TRBD2. CDR1 SGHKS and CDR2 YYEKEE come from the germline V gene (reference sequence). The CDR3 loop spans 15 amino acids. J gave up 3 bases and V 0 bases, and 6 bases lay outside the gene matches. In DNA form, the CDR3 reads TGTGCCAGCAGCTTGGCCGCGGGGGTTGTCTACGAGCAGTACTTC. This translates into CASSLAAGVVYEQYF.

This chain uses TRBV6-1 with TRBJ1-2; tentative D call: TRBD1 (5 bases). Germline V lookup: CDR1 MNHNS, CDR2 SASEGT. CDR3 length: 14 amino acids. The ends were cut back, 2 bases at V and 4 bases at J, with 11 bases in the middle. This chain's CDR3 is CASSESRGVYGYTF. Here the CDR3 DNA reads TGTGCCAGCAGTGAAAGCCGGGGGGTCTATGGCTACACCTTC.

This clone was detected only once. The chain joins TRBV18 to TRBJ2-3; 12 nucleotides match TRBD2. Germline-derived CDR1 and CDR2 are KGHSH and LQKENI. The CDR3 is 15 amino acids. V was clipped by 3 bases and J by 4 bases; unmatched bases: 2. CDR3 region: CASSPLAGGPDTQYF. For the CDR3, the DNA is TGTGCCAGCTCACCCCTAGCGGGAGGGCCAGATACGCAGTATTTT.

The J gene is TRBJ2-3, the V gene TRBV19; 8 bases are a match to TRBD1. Germline CDR1 is LNHDA and CDR2 is SQIVND (reference sequence). The V gene end was trimmed by 6 bases and the J gene end by 3 bases; junction bases not matched to a gene: 2. The CDR3 extends over 13 amino acids. The CDR3 sequence is CASSGQGTDTQYF. The CDR3 region has the DNA TGTGCCAGTAGCGGACAGGGAACAGATACGCAGTATTTT.

The rearrangement uses TRBV27 and TRBJ2-1, with 7 bases lining up with TRBD2. The CDR3 extends over 15 amino acids. Germline loops: CDR1 MNHEY, CDR2 SMNVEV (reference sequence). The J segment lost 2 bases and the V segment lost 6 bases, leaving 7 bases of the junction unmatched. The CDR3 reads CASRAAGVPYNEQFF. The CDR3 region has the DNA TGTGCCAGCAGGGCGGCGGGAGTCCCCTACAATGAGCAGTTCTTC.

The chain combines TRBV5-5 with TRBJ1-4; D gene unclear. V was trimmed by 2 bases and J by 2 bases, leaving 10 bases between them. CDR1 and CDR2 from the germline V gene are SGHKS and YYEKEE (reference sequence). The CDR3 runs to 15 residues. In nucleotides, the CDR3 is TGTGCCAGCAGCTTTTGGGAGTTGACTAATGAAAAACTGTTTTTT. The encoded protein is CASSFWELTNEKLFF.

The chain uses TRBV5-1 and TRBJ2-7; 9 bases agree with TRBD1. The CDR3 consists of 16 residues. Germline-derived CDR1 and CDR2 are SGHRS and YFSETQ. J gave up 6 bases and V 0 bases, and 10 bases lay outside the gene matches. This chain's CDR3 is CASSLVSGTGLTEQYF. CDR3 in DNA: TGCGCCAGCAGCTTGGTTTCCGGGACAGGGTTAACCGAGCAGTACTTC.

This chain links TRBV11-2 with TRBJ2-7; no clear D gene. Per germline, CDR1 SGHAT and CDR2 FQNNGV. V was trimmed by 3 bases and J by 2 bases, leaving 11 bases between them. The CDR3 has 14 amino acids. CDR3 loop: CASSFQVQTYEQYF. In DNA form, the CDR3 reads TGTGCCAGCAGCTTTCAGGTCCAGACCTACGAGCAGTACTTC.

This chain links TRBV5-1 with TRBJ1-1; D is possibly TRBD1 (6 bases). This CDR3 region has 17 residues. V was clipped by 6 bases and J by 0 bases, with 21 bases between them. Per germline, CDR1 SGHRS and CDR2 YFSETQ. The CDR3 loop is CASNRGEYRALNTEAFF. CDR3 DNA sequence: TGCGCCAGCAATCGAGGGGAATACAGGGCCTTGAACACTGAAGCTTTCTTT.

This clone occurred once. The chain uses TRBV7-2 and TRBJ1-3, with a possible D match to TRBD1 (6 bases). CDR3 length: 16 amino acids. Trimming cost V 4 bases and J 0 bases, with 13 bases left between them. CDR1 is SGHTA, CDR2 FQGNSA, per germline. Written as DNA, the CDR3 is TGTGCCAGCAGCTGGACACACAGGGACTCTGGAAACACCATATATTTT. This codes for CASSWTHRDSGNTIYF.

This chain links TRBV25-1 with TRBJ2-7, with unresolved D. Germline lookup yields CDR1 MGHDK and CDR2 SYGVNS. V gave up 3 bases and J gave up 4 bases, with 4 bases separating them. The CDR3 totals 11 residues. The CDR3 sequence is CASSDVYEQYF. The CDR3 nucleotides are TGTGCCAGCAGTGACGTGTACGAGCAGTACTTC.

This chain links TRBV2 with TRBJ2-2; 7 bases match TRBD1. The CDR3 length is 15 residues. Germline CDR1 SNHLY, CDR2 FYNNEI. The junction had 5 bases not matched to a gene; V was cut back by 7 bases and J by 0 bases. In nucleotides, the CDR3 is TGTGCCAGCATATGGGGACAGCCGAACACCGGGGAGCTGTTTTTT. It encodes CASIWGQPNTGELFF.

The chain links TRBV6-5 to TRBJ2-1, with 9 bases matching TRBD2. CDR3 length: 13 residues. The junction had 8 bases not matched to a gene; V was cut back by 7 bases and J by 10 bases. Per the germline V gene, CDR1 is MNHEY and CDR2 is SVGAGI. The CDR3 DNA follows: TGTGCCAGCACCGGGACTAGCATCGGGGAGCAGTTCTTC. It translates to CASTGTSIGEQFF.

This clone has ten or more counts. The J gene is TRBJ1-1, the V gene TRBV19; D is unresolved. The V end lost 2 bases, the J end lost 1 base, and 11 bases lay between the germline ends. In germline, CDR1 is LNHDA, CDR2 SQIVND (reference sequence). CDR3 length: 15 amino acids. CDR3 protein: CASSISARGNTEAFF. DNA for the CDR3: TGTGCCAGTAGTATATCGGCCAGAGGGAACACTGAAGCTTTCTTT.

In this sample, this clone turned up once. V and J are TRBV7-9 and TRBJ2-4; D gene uncertain. Deletions cut 3 bases from V and 5 bases from J, with 8 bases between. Looked up from germline, CDR1 is SEHNR and CDR2 is FQNEAQ (reference sequence). This CDR3 has 13 residues. In DNA form, the CDR3 reads TGTGCCAGCAGCTTCTTAGGAGAAAACATTCAGTACTTC. Translating it yields CASSFLGENIQYF.

The chain couples TRBV6-5 to TRBJ1-6, with 7 bases identical to TRBD1. Germline V gene data show CDR1 as MNHEY and CDR2 as SVGAGI. There are 16 residues in the CDR3. V lost 1 base, J lost 6 bases, and 6 bases stayed unmatched. The CDR3 DNA follows: TGTGCCAGCAGTTACTTCCGGGACAGTCCTAATTCACCCCTCCACTTT. Residues: CASSYFRDSPNSPLHF.

The rearrangement joins TRBV4-2 to TRBJ2-2; 9 nucleotides agree with TRBD2. CDR1 is LGHNA, CDR2 YNFKEQ, per germline. V lost 1 base to trimming and J lost 0 bases; unmatched junction nucleotides: 0. The CDR3 consists of 16 residues. CDR3 coding DNA: TGTGCCAGCAGCCAAGGACTAGCGGCGAACACCGGGGAGCTGTTTTTT. It encodes CASSQGLAANTGELFF.

The CDR3 sequence is CASSEGGTYEQYF. The CDR3, as DNA: TGTGCCAGCAGTGAAGGGGGCACGTACGAGCAGTACTTC. The chain is built from TRBV2 and TRBJ2-7; tentative D call: TRBD1 (5 bases). This CDR3 contains 13 residues. From germline, CDR1 is SNHLY and CDR2 FYNNEI. V dropped 1 base and J dropped 4 bases, with 8 bases sitting between them.

CDR3 amino acids: CASSRFPAGSYEQYF. In nucleotides, the CDR3 is TGTGCCAGCAGCCGCTTTCCAGCAGGATCCTACGAGCAGTACTTC. The chain joins TRBV3-1 (or the pseudogene TRBV3-2) to TRBJ2-7; the D is unclear. The V gene's germline CDR1 is LGHDT and CDR2 YNNKEL (reference sequence). The CDR3 has 15 amino acids. Trimming removed 4 bases at V and 1 base at J, with 14 bases between.

This rearrangement joins TRBV9 to TRBJ2-1; 8 nucleotides line up with TRBD1. Looked up from germline, CDR1 is SGDLS and CDR2 is YYNGEE. The CDR3 consists of 17 residues. Germline trimming cut 2 bases from V and 1 base from J; bases unmatched to any gene: 8. CDR3 coding DNA: TGTGCCAGCAGCGTCCGAACAGGGGGAATTTCCTACAATGAGCAGTTCTTC. Its translation: CASSVRTGGISYNEQFF.